Only one count was recorded for the clone carrying this T cell receptor beta chain. Its antigen is currently unknown. The data belong to a study of identifying expanded T cells in peripheral blood. Study conclusions and caveats: Technical replicates showed roughly 1.2 changed clones; roughly two weeks roughly 15; four weeks 19. Two-week clone count variance significantly increased as total template count grew.

No infections or other immune events were documented during collection. V shed 1 base and J shed 5 bases, with 26 bases lying between them. Germline V gene sequence: CDR1 SEHNR, CDR2 FQNEAQ (reference sequence). The CDR3 runs to 19 residues. Profiling relied on immunoSEQ multiplex PCR, and the TCRdb table lists in-frame clones only, not all of them. In the table there are roughly 56,000 clones, about four fifths of which are singletons. The sample was blood. The sequence came from a person aged 18 to 75 in good health. This rearrangement joins TRBV7-9 to TRBJ2-5; maybe TRBD2 (5 bases). The CDR3 loop is CASSLEWAREGAPRETQYF. CDR3 nucleotides: TGTGCCAGCAGCTTAGAATGGGCCAGAGAGGGCGCCCCTCGGGAGACCCAGTACTTC.